These T cell receptor beta chains were read from a single sample in a study of T cells expressing NK-cell markers. Each CDR3 protein gets one entry in TCRdb, which reprocessed the 5' RACE reads and gives no DNA. Recorded for this sample: hundreds of thousands of distinct CDR3 sequences. The sample taken for sequencing was blood T cells: a sorted CD56 or NKG2C T cell subset, CD4+ or CD8+ T cells, or bulk PBMC T cells (not recorded which). These receptors originate from a woman aged 18 to 69 in good health. Both conserved end residues are part of each CDR3.

TRBV7-3	TRBJ2-1	CASSSVGQGRYNEQFF
TRBV5-1	TRBJ2-3	CASSRKGDTQYF
TRBV4-1	TRBJ1-5	CASSQVDRSGNQPQHF
TRBV5-1	TRBJ1-1	CASSLDGGNPEAFF
TRBV4-3	TRBJ2-2	CASSQAWGINTGELFF
TRBV7-3	TRBJ1-6	CASSLLGTENSPLHF
TRBV15	TRBJ2-7	CATSSRANSYEQYF
TRBV15	TRBJ1-2	CATSRGTGGAGYTF
TRBV11-2	TRBJ2-1	CASSPGQGDNNEQFF
TRBV6-2/TRBV6-3	TRBJ2-4	CASSPDYSAAPIQYF
TRBV11-2	TRBJ1-2	CASSLARAGYGYTF
TRBV7-9	TRBJ1-6	CASSLDRGQSPLHF
TRBV20-1	TRBJ2-5	CSARDASETQYF
TRBV7-9	TRBJ2-7	CASSSPGSLEQYF
TRBV7-8	TRBJ1-3	CASSSRTAGYLSNTIYF
TRBV4-3	TRBJ1-2	CASSQGISGTYGYTF
TRBV6-2/TRBV6-3	TRBJ2-4	CASSTPKAKNIQYF
TRBV20-1	TRBJ1-2	CSASDRVNYGYTF
TRBV4-3	TRBJ2-6	CASSQDRGTGANVLTF
TRBV20-1	TRBJ2-5	CSALPLQGVLTQETQYF
TRBV11-2	TRBJ2-2	CASSFWGATNTGELFF
TRBV11-2	TRBJ2-2	CASSFPGRTGELFF
TRBV4-3	TRBJ2-4	CASSQAAGAFIQYF
TRBV20-1	TRBJ2-3	CSARDRTSGEPGDTQYF
TRBV6-1	TRBJ2-7	CASQPRLGLESYEQYF
TRBV18	TRBJ2-3	CASSPQRGGATDTQYF
TRBV12-3/TRBV12-4	TRBJ2-4	CASSGGPDSLNIQYF
TRBV15	TRBJ2-6	CATSKSLSRANVLTF
TRBV28	TRBJ2-4	CASSPPGPTKNIQYF
TRBV20-1	TRBJ1-5	CSARRYSNQPQHF
TRBV24-1	TRBJ2-5	CAPPSGQETQYF
TRBV7-6	TRBJ2-5	CASSPPGTGRQETQYF
TRBV4-2	TRBJ2-3	CASSPGTDNTDTQYF
TRBV30	TRBJ2-1	CAWSTSGGYNEQFF
TRBV12-3/TRBV12-4	TRBJ2-5	CASRFSGLETQYF
TRBV6-1	TRBJ2-1	CASSGFGGAGVEQFF
TRBV20-1	TRBJ1-1	CSARDRGQGAEAFF
TRBV12-3/TRBV12-4	TRBJ1-4	CASRGPGRNEKLFF
TRBV20-1	TRBJ1-2	CSARDNTLRGYTF
TRBV4-3	TRBJ1-1	CASSQGTGEGEAFF
TRBV5-5	TRBJ2-5	CASSFYTAFGGTQETQYF
TRBV6-5	TRBJ2-2	CASSFGVAEFGELFF
TRBV30	TRBJ2-3	CAWSRFSDTQYF
TRBV12-3/TRBV12-4	TRBJ2-3	CASSLGQVRADTQYF
TRBV9	TRBJ2-7	CASSVAPGATYEQYF
TRBV24-1	TRBJ2-7	CATSTGYEQYF
TRBV6-1	TRBJ2-5	CASSDGAAQETQYF
TRBV3-1	TRBJ2-7	CASSQGGSGYEQYF